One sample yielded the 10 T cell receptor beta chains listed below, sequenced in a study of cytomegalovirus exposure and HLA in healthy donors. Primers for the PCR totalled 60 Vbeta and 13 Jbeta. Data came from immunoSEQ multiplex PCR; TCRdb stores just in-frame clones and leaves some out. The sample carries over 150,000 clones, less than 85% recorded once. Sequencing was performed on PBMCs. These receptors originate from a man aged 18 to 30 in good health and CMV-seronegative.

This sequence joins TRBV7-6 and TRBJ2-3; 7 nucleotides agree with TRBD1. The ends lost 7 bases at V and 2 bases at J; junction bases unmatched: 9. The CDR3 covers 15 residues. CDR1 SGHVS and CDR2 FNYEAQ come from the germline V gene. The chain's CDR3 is CASTLTGVLTDTQYF. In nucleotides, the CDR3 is TGTGCCAGCACCCTAACAGGGGTTCTCACAGATACGCAGTATTTT.

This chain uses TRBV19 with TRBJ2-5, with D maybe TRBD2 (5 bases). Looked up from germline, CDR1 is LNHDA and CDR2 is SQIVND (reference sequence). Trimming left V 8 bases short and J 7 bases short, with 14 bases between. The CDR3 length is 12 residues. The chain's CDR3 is CASAGNGGTQYF. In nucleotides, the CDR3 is TGTGCCAGTGCGGGTAACGGCGGGACCCAGTACTTC.

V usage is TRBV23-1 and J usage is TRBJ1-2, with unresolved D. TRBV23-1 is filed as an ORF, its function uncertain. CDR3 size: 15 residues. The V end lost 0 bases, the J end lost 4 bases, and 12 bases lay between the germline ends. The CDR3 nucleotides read TGCGCCAGCAGTCAATCATGCGGATTCGGCTATGGCTACACCTTC. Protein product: CASSQSCGFGYGYTF.

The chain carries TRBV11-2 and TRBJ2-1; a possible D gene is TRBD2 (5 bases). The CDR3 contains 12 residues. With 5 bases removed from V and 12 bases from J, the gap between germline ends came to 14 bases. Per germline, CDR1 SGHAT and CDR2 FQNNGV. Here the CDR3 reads CASSHLRRPQFF. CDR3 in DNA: TGTGCCAGCAGCCACCTTAGGAGGCCGCAGTTCTTC.

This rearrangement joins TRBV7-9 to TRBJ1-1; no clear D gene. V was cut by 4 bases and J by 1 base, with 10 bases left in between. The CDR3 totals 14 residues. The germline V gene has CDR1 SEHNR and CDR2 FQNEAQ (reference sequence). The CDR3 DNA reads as TGTGCCAGCAGCTCTAAATCAGGGAACACTGAAGCTTTCTTT. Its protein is CASSSKSGNTEAFF.

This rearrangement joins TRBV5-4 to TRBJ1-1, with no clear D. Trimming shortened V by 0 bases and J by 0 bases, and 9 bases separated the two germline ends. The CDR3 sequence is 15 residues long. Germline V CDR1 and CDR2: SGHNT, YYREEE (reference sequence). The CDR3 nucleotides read TGTGCCAGCAGCTTGGACAGCTCAATGAACACTGAAGCTTTCTTT. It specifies CASSLDSSMNTEAFF.

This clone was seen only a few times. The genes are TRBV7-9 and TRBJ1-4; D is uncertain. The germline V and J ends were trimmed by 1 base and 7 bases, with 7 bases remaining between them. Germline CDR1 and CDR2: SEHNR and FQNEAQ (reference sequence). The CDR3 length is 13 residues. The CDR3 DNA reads TGTGCCAGCAGCTTAGAGACTGGTGAAAAACTGTTTTTT. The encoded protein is CASSLETGEKLFF. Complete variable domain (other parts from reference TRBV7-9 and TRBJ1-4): DTGVSQNPRHKITKRGQNVTFRCDPISEHNRLYWYRQTLGQGPEFLTYFQNEAQLEKSRLLSDRFSAERPKGSFSTLEIQRTEQGDSAMYLCASSLETGEKLFFGSGTQLSVL.

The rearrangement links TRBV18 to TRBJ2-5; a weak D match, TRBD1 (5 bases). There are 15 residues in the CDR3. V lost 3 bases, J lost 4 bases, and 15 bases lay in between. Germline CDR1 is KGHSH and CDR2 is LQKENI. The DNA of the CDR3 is TGTGCCAGCTCACCGCAACAGGAGACCTCAGAGACCCAGTACTTC. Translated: CASSPQQETSETQYF.

The CDR3 sequence is CASSLVSSYNSPLHF. DNA for the CDR3: TGTGCCAGCAGCTTAGTTAGCTCCTATAATTCACCCCTCCACTTT. The gene calls are TRBV7-8 and TRBJ1-6; the D is unclear. Germline V gene lookup returns CDR1 SGHVS and CDR2 FQNEAQ. CDR3 length equals 15 residues. The germline V and J ends were trimmed by 1 base and 0 bases, with 4 bases remaining between them.

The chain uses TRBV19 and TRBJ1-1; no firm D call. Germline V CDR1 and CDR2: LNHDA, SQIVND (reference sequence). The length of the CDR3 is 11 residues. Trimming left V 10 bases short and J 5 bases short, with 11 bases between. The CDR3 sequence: CATLVRTEAFF. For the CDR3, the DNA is TGTGCCACCCTGGTGCGGACTGAAGCTTTCTTT.